The source of this T cell receptor (beta chain) is a study of control samples from healthy donors and cancer patients. Measured with immunoSEQ multiplex PCR; TCRdb has only the in-frame clones, and not every one. The sample lists over 110,000 clones; around 90% were seen once. The CDR3 consists of 14 residues. The germline gives CDR1 SQVTM, CDR2 ANQGSEA. Trimming took 2 bases from V and 6 from J, leaving 16 bases between them. Material: blood. The V and J genes are TRBV29-1 and TRBJ1-1, with D possibly TRBD1 on 5 matching bases. The receptor was derived from a man aged 25 to 45 in good health. The CDR3 reads CSVELYLSGPEAFF. DNA of the CDR3: TGCAGCGTTGAACTCTACCTGTCGGGGCCTGAAGCTTTCTTT.